This TCR beta chain emerged from a study of shared clonotypes between healthy human individuals. The overall study: Each donor contributed plates that comprised three CD4 naive, three CD4 memory, two CD8 naive and one CD8 memory. Findings and caveats of the study: Unshared clonotypes carried lower generation probabilities than those common to all four donors.

The naive CD8 subset, CD45RO-negative cells positively selected for CCR7, excluded terminally differentiated effector memory CD45RA+ cells. All donors were healthy HIV-negative adults lacking recent acute infections or vaccinations. The CDR3 is 13 residues long. Looked up from germline, CDR1 is SQVTM and CDR2 is ANQGSEA. With 6 bases removed from V and 6 bases from J, the gap between germline ends came to 17 bases. For this clone: Its antigen is not identified.

Libraries were prepared by immunoSEQ multiplex PCR; TCRdb keeps only in-frame clonotypes and omits some of them. The table lists roughly 2.1 million clones, approximately 94% of them singletons. The specimen sequenced was naive CD8+ T cells from PBMCs. The chain links TRBV29-1 to TRBJ1-2; a possible D gene is TRBD1 (5 bases). This clonotype originated in a man aged 18 to 30 in good health. Some clones in this sample may be carry-over from other donors' samples. CDR3 region: CSVPPGGDHGYTF. CDR3 DNA sequence: TGCAGCGTCCCACCAGGAGGGGATCATGGCTACACCTTC.